This TCR beta chain was observed in a study of blood T cell repertoires in COVID-19. Across the whole study: COVID-19 samples collected from the United States, Italy and Spain covered acute and convalescent phases. T cells, B-cell-depleted T cells, or PBMCs provided the cDNA or gDNA that served as material.

The germline V gene has CDR1 LGHDT and CDR2 YNNKEL (reference sequence). V lost 4 bases to trimming and J lost 0 bases; unmatched junction nucleotides: 5. This CDR3 spans 15 amino acids. In the authors' methods: Quantification of nucleated cells was approximated via reference gene primer amplification. The repertoire was sequenced with immunoSEQ multiplex PCR; TCRdb's copy has only in-frame clones and lacks some. That table supplies the V and J calls and clone size; D and trimming were determined from the DNA. The sample has about 81,000 clones, about nine tenths seen once. The sequenced sample consisted of peripheral blood. The TCR comes from a woman aged 50 to 65 in a cohort sampled during active COVID-19. The J gene is TRBJ1-2, the V gene TRBV3-1 (or the pseudogene TRBV3-2), with 7 bases aligning to TRBD1. The CDR3 DNA reads TGTGCCAGCAGCCCGACCGGGACAGCTAACTATGGCTACACCTTC. This gives the protein CASSPTGTANYGYTF.